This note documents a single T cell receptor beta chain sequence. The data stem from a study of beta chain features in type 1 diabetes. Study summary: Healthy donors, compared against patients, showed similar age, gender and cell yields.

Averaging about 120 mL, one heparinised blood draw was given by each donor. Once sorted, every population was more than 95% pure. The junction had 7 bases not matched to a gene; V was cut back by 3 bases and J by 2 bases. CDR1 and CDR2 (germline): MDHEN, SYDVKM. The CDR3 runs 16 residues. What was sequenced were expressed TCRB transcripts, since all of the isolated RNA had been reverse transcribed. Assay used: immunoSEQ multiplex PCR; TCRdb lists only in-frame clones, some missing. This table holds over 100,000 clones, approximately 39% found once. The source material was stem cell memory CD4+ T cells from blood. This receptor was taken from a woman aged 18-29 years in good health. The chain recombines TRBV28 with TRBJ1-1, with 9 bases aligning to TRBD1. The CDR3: CASSFPGQGLNTEAFF. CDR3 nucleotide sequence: TGTGCCAGCAGTTTTCCCGGACAGGGGCTAAACACTGAAGCTTTCTTT. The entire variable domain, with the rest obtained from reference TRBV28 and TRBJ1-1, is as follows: DVKVTQSSRYLVKRTGEKVFLECVQDMDHENMFWYRQDPGLGLRLIYFSYDVKMKEKGDIPEGYSVSREKKERFSLILESASTNQTSMYLCASSFPGQGLNTEAFFGQGTRLTVV.